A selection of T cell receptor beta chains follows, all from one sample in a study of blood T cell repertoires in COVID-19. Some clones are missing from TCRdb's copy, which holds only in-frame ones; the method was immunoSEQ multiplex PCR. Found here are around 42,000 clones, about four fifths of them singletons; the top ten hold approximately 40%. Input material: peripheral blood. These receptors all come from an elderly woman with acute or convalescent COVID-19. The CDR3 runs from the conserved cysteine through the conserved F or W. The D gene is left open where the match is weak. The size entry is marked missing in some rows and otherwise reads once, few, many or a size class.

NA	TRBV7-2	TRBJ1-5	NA	CASSLVAHPQHF	TGTGCCAGCAGCTTAGTAGCTCACCCCCAGCATTTT
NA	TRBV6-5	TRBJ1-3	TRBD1	CASSLTGGSGNTIYF	TGTGCCAGCAGTTTGACAGGGGGCTCTGGAAACACCATATATTTT
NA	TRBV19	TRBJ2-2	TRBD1	CASSITPGQIGTGELFF	TGTGCCAGTAGTATAACCCCGGGACAGATTGGCACCGGGGAGCTGTTTTTT
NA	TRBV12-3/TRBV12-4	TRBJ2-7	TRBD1	CASSDRGGYEQYF	TGTGCCAGCAGCGACAGGGGCGGTTACGAGCAGTACTTC
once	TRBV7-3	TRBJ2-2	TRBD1	CASSGTANTGELFF	TGTGCCAGCAGCGGGACAGCGAACACCGGGGAGCTGTTTTTT
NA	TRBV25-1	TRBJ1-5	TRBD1	CASRDREDQPQHF	TGTGCCAGCAGGGACAGGGAAGACCAGCCCCAGCATTTT
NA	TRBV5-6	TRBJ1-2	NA	CASRVVGSYGYTF	TGTGCCAGCAGGGTTGTGGGGAGCTATGGCTACACCTTC
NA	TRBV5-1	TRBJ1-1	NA	CASSLGQRDTEAFF	TGCGCCAGCAGCTTGGGACAGCGGGACACTGAAGCTTTCTTT
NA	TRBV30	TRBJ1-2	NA	CAWSVAGYYGYTF	TGTGCCTGGAGTGTAGCAGGGTACTATGGCTACACCTTC
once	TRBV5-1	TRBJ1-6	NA	CASSLARGGSPLHF	TGCGCCAGCAGCTTGGCCAGGGGTGGATCACCCCTCCACTTT
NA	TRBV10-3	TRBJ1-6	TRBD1	CAISDGQASPLHF	TGTGCCATCAGTGACGGACAGGCCTCACCCCTCCACTTT
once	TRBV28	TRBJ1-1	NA	CASQTGGNTEAFF	TGTGCCAGCCAAACGGGAGGGAACACTGAAGCTTTCTTT
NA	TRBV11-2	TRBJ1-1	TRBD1	CASSLAGTGNTEAFF	TGTGCCAGCAGCTTAGCGGGGACAGGGAACACTGAAGCTTTCTTT
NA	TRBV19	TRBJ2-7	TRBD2	CASPQTLAGAETQYF	TGTGCCAGTCCTCAAACCCTAGCGGGGGCCGAGACGCAGTACTTC
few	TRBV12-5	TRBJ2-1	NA	CASGLSSNHNEQFF	TGTGCTAGTGGTTTGAGTTCTAACCACAATGAGCAGTTCTTC
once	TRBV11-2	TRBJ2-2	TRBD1	CASSIRQGPTGELFF	TGTGCCAGCAGCATACGACAGGGGCCCACCGGGGAGCTGTTTTTT
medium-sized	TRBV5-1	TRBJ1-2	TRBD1	CASSLAGQGDGYTF	TGCGCCAGCAGCTTGGCCGGGCAGGGGGATGGCTACACCTTC
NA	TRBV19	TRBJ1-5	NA	CASSMSGNQPQHF	TGTGCCAGTAGTATGAGCGGGAATCAGCCCCAGCATTTT
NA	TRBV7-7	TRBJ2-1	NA	CASSPSQGSSYNEQFF	TGTGCTAGCAGCCCATCCCAGGGGAGTAGCTACAATGAGCAGTTCTTC
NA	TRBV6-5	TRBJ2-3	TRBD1	CASSYQGQGSTQYF	TGTGCCAGCAGTTACCAGGGACAGGGGAGTACGCAGTATTTT
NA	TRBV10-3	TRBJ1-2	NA	CAISESRGGGEDGYTF	TGTGCCATCAGTGAGTCGAGGGGAGGGGGAGAAGATGGCTACACCTTC
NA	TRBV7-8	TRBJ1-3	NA	CASSLSEVNTIYF	TGTGCCAGCAGCTTATCAGAGGTCAACACCATATATTTT
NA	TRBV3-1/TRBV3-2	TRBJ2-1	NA	CASSQGSGPREQFF	TGTGCCAGCAGCCAAGGAAGCGGGCCGCGTGAGCAGTTCTTC
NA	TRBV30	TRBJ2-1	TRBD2	CAWSARLAGTNEQFF	TGTGCCTGGAGTGCTAGACTAGCGGGGACCAATGAGCAGTTCTTC
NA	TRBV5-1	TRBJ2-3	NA	CASSLEAATSTDTQYF	TGCGCCAGCAGCTTGGAGGCGGCAACTAGCACAGATACGCAGTATTTT
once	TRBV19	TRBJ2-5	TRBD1	CASSALQPGQGGETQYF	TGTGCCAGTAGTGCCCTACAACCGGGACAGGGAGGAGAGACCCAGTACTTC
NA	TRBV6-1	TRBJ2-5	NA	CASSEARGWQETQYF	TGTGCCAGCAGTGAAGCGCGGGGTTGGCAAGAGACCCAGTACTTC
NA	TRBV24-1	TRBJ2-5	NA	CATSDPLASETQYF	TGTGCCACCAGTGACCCCCTAGCCTCCGAGACCCAGTACTTC
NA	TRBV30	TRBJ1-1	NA	CAWSVGQGSEAFF	TGTGCCTGGAGTGTAGGGCAGGGCAGTGAAGCTTTCTTT
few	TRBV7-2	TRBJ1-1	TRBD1	CASSLLLSLGTDKAFF	TGTGCCAGCAGCTTGCTCCTCTCTCTAGGGACAGACAAAGCTTTCTTT
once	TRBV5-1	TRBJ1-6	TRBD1	CASRQSSQGAASPLHF	TGCGCCAGCAGACAATCATCTCAGGGGGCCGCTTCACCCCTCCACTTT
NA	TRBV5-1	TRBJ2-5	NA	CASSLIEVETQYF	TGCGCCAGCAGCTTGATAGAAGTAGAGACCCAGTACTTC
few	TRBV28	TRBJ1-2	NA	CASSLSGFGYTF	TGTGCCAGCAGTTTATCAGGGTTCGGCTACACCTTC
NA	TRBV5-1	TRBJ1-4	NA	CASSLSPGSVEKLFF	TGCGCCAGCAGCTTATCTCCAGGATCGGTTGAAAAACTGTTTTTT
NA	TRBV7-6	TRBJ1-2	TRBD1	CASSFPGTGEWDANYGYTF	TGTGCCAGCAGCTTCCCCGGGACAGGGGAGTGGGACGCAAACTATGGCTACACCTTC
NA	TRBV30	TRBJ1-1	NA	CAWSVQVNTEAFF	TGTGCCTGGAGTGTACAGGTGAACACTGAAGCTTTCTTT
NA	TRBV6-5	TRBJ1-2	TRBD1	CASSLGQAYGYTF	TGTGCCAGCAGTCTTGGACAGGCCTATGGCTACACCTTC
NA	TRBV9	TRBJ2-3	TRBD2	CASSVEGLAGDLWDTQYF	TGTGCCAGCAGCGTAGAAGGACTAGCGGGGGACCTTTGGGATACGCAGTATTTT
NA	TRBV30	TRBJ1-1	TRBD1	CAWRLRGGWNTEAFF	TGTGCCTGGAGACTAAGAGGGGGCTGGAACACTGAAGCTTTCTTT
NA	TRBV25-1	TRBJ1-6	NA	CASSETGSPLHF	TGTGCCAGCAGTGAGACGGGTTCACCCCTCCACTTT
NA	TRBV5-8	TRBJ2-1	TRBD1	CASSQGQGVTYNEQFF	TGTGCCAGCAGCCAAGGACAGGGCGTGACCTACAATGAGCAGTTCTTC
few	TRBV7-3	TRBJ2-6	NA	CASSPIGRSSGANVLTF	TGTGCCAGCAGCCCAATCGGTAGAAGCTCTGGGGCCAACGTCCTGACTTTC
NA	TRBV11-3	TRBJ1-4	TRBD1	CASKGGAGNNEKLFF	TGTGCCAGCAAAGGGGGCGCAGGGAACAATGAAAAACTGTTTTTT
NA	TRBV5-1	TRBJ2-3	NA	CASSQVGLRTDTQYF	TGCGCCAGCAGCCAAGTGGGACTTCGCACAGATACGCAGTATTTT
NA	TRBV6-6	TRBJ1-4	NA	CASSYSGSTDNEKLFF	TGTGCCAGCAGTTACTCTGGATCGACAGACAATGAAAAACTGTTTTTT
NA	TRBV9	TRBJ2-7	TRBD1	CASSVRGQSYEQYF	TGTGCCAGCAGCGTAAGGGGACAGTCCTACGAGCAGTACTTC
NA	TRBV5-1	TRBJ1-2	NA	CASSSSSGSYGYTF	TGCGCCAGCAGCTCTTCTTCAGGGTCCTATGGCTACACCTTC
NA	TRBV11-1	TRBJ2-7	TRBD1	CASSMGQVGEQYF	TGTGCCAGCAGCATGGGACAGGTTGGCGAGCAGTACTTC
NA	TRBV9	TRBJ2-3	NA	CASSSNTYSSTQYF	TGTGCCAGCAGCTCCAATACTTACTCATCTACGCAGTATTTT
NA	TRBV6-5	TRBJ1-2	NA	CASSTIRQTLYGYTF	TGTGCCAGTTCCACGATAAGACAGACACTCTATGGCTACACCTTC
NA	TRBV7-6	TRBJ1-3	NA	CASSLGQIGNTIYF	TGTGCCAGCAGCCTCGGACAGATCGGAAACACCATATATTTT
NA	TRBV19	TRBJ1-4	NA	CASTDSEKLFF	TGTGCCAGTACAGACAGTGAAAAACTGTTTTTT
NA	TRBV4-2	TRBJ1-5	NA	CASSRGGGQPQHF	TGTGCCAGCAGCCGGGGAGGGGGTCAGCCCCAGCATTTT
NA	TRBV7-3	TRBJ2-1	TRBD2	CASSLSSSGGGEQFF	TGTGCCAGCAGCTTATCGTCTAGCGGGGGTGGAGAGCAGTTCTTC
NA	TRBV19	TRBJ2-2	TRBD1	CASSTSGGANTGELFF	TGTGCCAGTAGTACCTCAGGGGGCGCGAACACCGGGGAGCTGTTTTTT
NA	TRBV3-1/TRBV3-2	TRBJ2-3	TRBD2	CASSYGTSGGDTQYF	TGTGCCAGCAGCTACGGGACTAGCGGGGGTGATACGCAGTATTTT
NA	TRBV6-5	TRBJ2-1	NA	CASSLTGTGNEQFF	TGTGCCAGCAGTTTAACAGGGACCGGCAATGAGCAGTTCTTC